This T cell receptor beta chain came from a study of identical twins. Study-wide results and caveats: Twin pairs' shared out-of-frame alpha sequences were enriched in low generation probability. There were fewer insertions in abundant cord blood beta clonotypes, but memory repertoires showed no such pattern. It was cross-sectional statistical analysis, not following the same donors, that the conclusions relied on.

Trimming cost V 5 bases and J 11 bases, with 9 bases left between them. This CDR3 is 10 amino acids long. Germline CDR1 and CDR2: SGHAT and FQNNGV. In TCRdb, the 5' RACE reads were re-called with MiXCR into one record per CDR3 protein. Among roughly 710,000 distinct CDR3 sequences listed, approximately 6% were seen once. Every donor was a healthy Caucasian. This clonotype came up a few times. What it binds is unknown. This clonotype was obtained from a man younger than 35 in good health. Sequenced sample: naive T cells sorted from blood. The chain employs TRBV11-2 and TRBJ1-1, with no clear D. The DNA of the CDR3 is TGTGCCAGCAGCCCCCCGGGCGCTTTCTTT. Translating gives CASSPPGAFF.